Listed here are 17 T cell receptor beta chains from one sample, sequenced in a study of blood T cells in healthy people across ages. Using a J-beta primer mix together with a sample-barcoded 5' primer, a second PCR was run for about 6 to 11 cycles. TCRdb processed the 5' RACE reads anew with MiXCR; each CDR3 protein has one entry. The profile shows around 940,000 distinct CDR3 sequences, just over 50% of them singletons. The sample was blood. The receptors originated from a woman in her sixties or seventies in good health.

This clonotype was found a few times. CDR3 DNA: TGTGCCAGCAGCTTAGTCGGCCGGGGAGAGGACGAGCAGTACTTC. It encodes CASSLVGRGEDEQYF. The chain uses TRBV7-9 and TRBJ2-7; D may be TRBD2 (5 bases). Deletions cut 1 base from V and 5 bases from J, with 15 bases between. The CDR3 consists of 15 residues. Germline CDR1 and CDR2: SEHNR and FQNEAQ (reference sequence).

V and J are TRBV20-1 and TRBJ2-3; 14 bases match TRBD2. V lost 3 bases, J lost 4 bases, and 0 bases stayed unmatched. Germline CDR1 reads DFQATT; CDR2 reads SNEGSKA (reference sequence). The CDR3 is made up of 14 amino acids. The CDR3 DNA follows: TGCAGTGCTAGGACTAGCGGGAGGGCAGATACGCAGTATTTT. The encoded protein is CSARTSGRADTQYF.

The chain couples TRBV20-1 to TRBJ1-5, with D possibly TRBD1 on 5 matching bases. The CDR3 runs to 14 residues. Looked up from germline, CDR1 is DFQATT and CDR2 is SNEGSKA (reference sequence). Trimming left V 3 bases short and J 0 bases short, with 9 bases between. In DNA, the CDR3 is TGCAGTGCTAGGAGTCAGGGTAGCAATCAGCCCCAGCATTTT. Protein: CSARSQGSNQPQHF.

The chain is built from TRBV20-1 and TRBJ1-2; no definite D call. Germline loops: CDR1 DFQATT, CDR2 SNEGSKA (reference sequence). The CDR3 totals 12 residues. The V and J ends lost 6 bases and 10 bases respectively, with 18 bases between them. CDR3 nucleotide sequence: TGCAGTGCCCGAGCCCCAGGCGGAGACTACACCTTC. Its translation: CSARAPGGDYTF.

CDR3 protein: CASSQIRETQYF. DNA for the CDR3: TGCGCCAGCAGCCAGATAAGGGAGACCCAGTACTTC. This chain joins TRBV4-1 and TRBJ2-5; D call uncertain. The germline V gene has CDR1 MGHRA and CDR2 YSYEKL. V dropped 3 bases and J dropped 5 bases, with 7 bases sitting between them. The CDR3 extends over 12 amino acids.

In this sample, this clonotype turned up a few times. The gene calls are TRBV9 and TRBJ2-7; 7 bases agree with TRBD2. V lost 4 bases, J lost 4 bases, and 14 bases stayed unmatched. Germline V gives CDR1 SGDLS, CDR2 YYNGEE. The length of the CDR3 is 16 residues. CDR3 bases: TGTGCCAGCAGCCCTGACCTTACGGGAGGTCTATACGAGCAGTACTTC. Translation gives CASSPDLTGGLYEQYF.

This clonotype was seen only a few times. The chain joins TRBV29-1 to TRBJ2-7; 7 nucleotides agree with TRBD1. V gave up 2 bases and J gave up 0 bases; unmatched junction bases: 1. CDR1 and CDR2 (germline): SQVTM, ANQGSEA. This CDR3 contains 13 residues. The CDR3 is CSVEWDSSYEQYF. CDR3 sequence (DNA): TGCAGCGTTGAATGGGACAGCTCCTACGAGCAGTACTTC.

This clonotype was seen a handful of times. V usage is TRBV30 and J usage is TRBJ1-2, with 9 bases that match TRBD1. The V gene's germline CDR1 is GTSNPN and CDR2 SVGIG (reference sequence). The CDR3 is 16 amino acids. V gave up 4 bases and J gave up 8 bases; unmatched junction bases: 17. The CDR3 protein is CAWIPGQGVLSRGYTF. DNA for the CDR3: TGTGCCTGGATCCCGGGACAGGGAGTTCTTTCGCGGGGCTACACCTTC.

The genes are TRBV4-3 and TRBJ2-3; 11 nucleotides agree with TRBD2. Trimming took 0 bases from V and 0 from J; bases not matched to a gene: 8. CDR1 is LGHNA and CDR2 is YSLEER in the germline V gene. This CDR3 comprises 19 residues. CDR3 bases: TGCGCCAGCAGCCAAGACAACAAACGGACTAGCGGGAGCACAGATACGCAGTATTTT. It translates to CASSQDNKRTSGSTDTQYF.

V and J are TRBV10-3 and TRBJ2-7; possibly TRBD1 for D (5 bases). This CDR3 is built from 15 residues. The germline gives CDR1 ENHRY, CDR2 SYGVKD. V lost 4 bases and J 1 base, leaving 14 bases between the germline ends. CDR3 nucleotides: TGTGCCATCAGTGCGACGACAGAACCTTCCTACGAGCAGTACTTC. Protein: CAISATTEPSYEQYF.

V is TRBV7-2 and J is TRBJ2-5, with unresolved D. The DNA end favors TRBJ2-7, so the J call may be wrong. The length of the CDR3 is 12 residues. The germline CDR1 and CDR2 sequences are SGHTA and FQGNSA. The CDR3 is CASSFGTHEQYF. The DNA of the CDR3 is TGTGCCAGCAGCTTTGGAACCCACGAGCAGTACTTC.

This clonotype was recorded a few times. The chain employs TRBV10-3 and TRBJ2-7; D possibly corresponds to TRBD1 (6 bases). The CDR3 is made up of 17 amino acids. V was clipped by 0 bases and J by 3 bases, with 18 bases between them. In germline, CDR1 is ENHRY, CDR2 SYGVKD. CDR3 DNA sequence: TGTGCCATCAGTGAGTCCCTACCTGAACAGGGAAGCTACGAGCAGTACTTC. It encodes CAISESLPEQGSYEQYF.

In its sample, this clonotype was seen a few times. The rearrangement joins TRBV21-1 to TRBJ2-5; the listed D gene, TRBD2, was not tested against the DNA. TRBV21-1 is flagged as a pseudogene. CDR3 size: 18 residues. The CDR3 region is CASSRGSGGTSGQETQYF. Here the CDR3 DNA reads TGTGCCAGCAGCCGCGGTTCAGGGGGGACTAGCGGACAAGAGACCCAGTACTTC.

This rearrangement joins TRBV3-1 to TRBJ2-7, with 7 positions matching TRBD2. The V gene end was trimmed by 2 bases and the J gene end by 3 bases; junction bases not matched to a gene: 4. The CDR3 runs to 14 residues. Germline V lookup: CDR1 LGHDT, CDR2 YNNKEL (reference sequence). CDR3 bases: TGTGCCAGCAGCCAATCCGGACTAGACTACGAGCAGTACTTC. Protein product: CASSQSGLDYEQYF.

This clonotype came up a few times. The V gene is TRBV20-1, the J gene TRBJ2-1; no definite D call. This CDR3 spans 13 amino acids. Trimming removed 0 bases from V and 6 bases from J, with 9 bases in between. Germline assignment: CDR1 DFQATT and CDR2 SNEGSKA (reference sequence). The CDR3 here is CSARDLNANEQFF. CDR3 in DNA: TGCAGTGCTAGAGATTTAAACGCCAATGAGCAGTTCTTC.

The V gene is TRBV15, the J gene TRBJ2-3, with 8 bases that match TRBD2. With 0 bases clipped from V and 1 base from J, the junction kept 12 bases outside the gene matches. Germline assignment: CDR1 LNHNV and CDR2 YYDKDF (reference sequence). The CDR3 is 19 amino acids. CDR3 amino acids: CATSRESWSTSGRTDTQYF. In DNA, the CDR3 is TGTGCCACCAGCAGAGAATCCTGGTCTACTAGCGGCCGCACAGATACGCAGTATTTT.

This clonotype was found a few times. The genes are TRBV21-1 and TRBJ2-7; TRBD1, as called in the table, went unchecked against the DNA. TRBV21-1 has pseudogene status. This CDR3 has 15 residues. The chain's CDR3 is CASSKGRPGPYEQYF. The CDR3 bases are TGTGCCAGCAGCAAAGGACGGCCGGGGCCCTACGAGCAGTACTTC.